The 9 T cell receptor beta chains reported below all come from one sample, sequenced in a study of cytomegalovirus exposure and HLA in healthy donors. The PCR used 60 Vbeta and 13 Jbeta primers. Profiling relied on immunoSEQ multiplex PCR, and the TCRdb table lists in-frame clones only, not all of them. The profile shows almost 70,000 clones, roughly 65% of them singletons. Sequencing was carried out using PBMCs. Receptors originate from a male donor in good health and CMV-seropositive.

The chain uses TRBV9 and TRBJ2-1; D might be TRBD2 (6 bases). CDR3 length: 14 amino acids. V dropped 3 bases and J dropped 3 bases, with 10 bases sitting between them. The germline gives CDR1 SGDLS, CDR2 YYNGEE. The CDR3 sequence is CASSETSGYNEQFF. The CDR3 nucleotides read TGTGCCAGCAGCGAGACTAGTGGCTACAATGAGCAGTTCTTC.

This CDR3 reads CASSPQTGLNQPQHF. In DNA form, the CDR3 reads TGTGCCAGCAGCCCCCAGACAGGGCTAAATCAGCCCCAGCATTTT. The chain joins TRBV5-5 to TRBJ1-5, with 7 bases matching TRBD1. Trimming took 4 bases from V and 4 from J; bases not matched to a gene: 8. From germline, CDR1 is SGHKS and CDR2 YYEKEE (reference sequence). The CDR3 extends over 15 amino acids.

The V and J genes are TRBV9 and TRBJ2-5; D might be TRBD1 (5 bases). The CDR3 loop spans 17 amino acids. Trimming shortened V by 4 bases and J by 5 bases, and 24 bases separated the two germline ends. Germline CDR1 SGDLS, CDR2 YYNGEE. The CDR3 protein is CASSPHLGVAGQETQYF. In nucleotides, the CDR3 is TGTGCCAGCAGCCCCCACTTGGGTGTAGCAGGGCAGGAGACCCAGTACTTC.

The chain employs TRBV9 and TRBJ2-3; 12 nucleotides agree with TRBD2. Germline assignment: CDR1 SGDLS and CDR2 YYNGEE. V lost 3 bases and J lost 1; bases outside the gene matches: 9. CDR3 length: 18 amino acids. The CDR3 protein is CASSASGGAIGGTDTQYF. In DNA form, the CDR3 reads TGTGCCAGCAGCGCTAGCGGGGGGGCCATTGGTGGCACAGATACGCAGTATTTT.

The V gene is TRBV11-2, the J gene TRBJ1-2; D might be TRBD1 (5 bases). The CDR3 runs 13 residues. Trimming shortened V by 1 base and J by 8 bases, and 11 bases separated the two germline ends. The germline V gene has CDR1 SGHAT and CDR2 FQNNGV. The CDR3 loop reads CASSLGWGEGYTF. In DNA form, the CDR3 reads TGTGCCAGCAGCTTAGGTTGGGGGGAAGGCTACACCTTC.

The chain has TRBV7-2 and TRBJ1-2; TRBD1 is a possible D gene (6 bases). The CDR3 is 15 amino acids. Deletions cut 0 bases from V and 8 bases from J, with 16 bases between. Germline CDR1 is SGHTA and CDR2 is FQGNSA. DNA for the CDR3: TGTGCCAGCAGCTTAGCATCCCAGGGGCAGAGGGGCTACACCTTC. This gives the protein CASSLASQGQRGYTF. Variable domain in full (rest from reference TRBV7-2 and TRBJ1-2): GAGVSQSPSNKVTEKGKDVELRCDPISGHTALYWYRQSLGQGLEFLIYFQGNSAPDKSGLPSDRFSAERTGGSVSTLTIQRTQQEDSAVYLCASSLASQGQRGYTFGSGTRLTVV.

This clone came up a few times. This chain connects TRBV7-2 to TRBJ1-2; 9 bases fit TRBD1. V lost 6 bases and J lost 7; bases outside the gene matches: 6. The CDR3 is 13 amino acids. Germline loops: CDR1 SGHTA, CDR2 FQGNSA. CDR3 DNA: TGTGCCAGCAGTGAGGGACAGGGAGGTGGCTACACCTTC. This codes for CASSEGQGGGYTF.

The V and J genes are TRBV9 and TRBJ1-1; no clear D. V shed 0 bases and J shed 1 base, with 4 bases lying between them. Germline V CDR1 and CDR2: SGDLS, YYNGEE. The CDR3 spans 13 residues. The CDR3 nucleotides read TGTGCCAGCAGCGTAGACGGGAACACTGAAGCTTTCTTT. Amino acid sequence: CASSVDGNTEAFF.

This clone turned up a few times. The genes are TRBV19 and TRBJ2-1; no definite D call. The CDR3 is 16 residues long. The ends were cut back, 4 bases at V and 5 bases at J, with 18 bases in the middle. The germline CDR1 and CDR2 sequences are LNHDA and SQIVND (reference sequence). CDR3 in DNA: TGTGCCAGTAGTACGGAGAGCAGAACAAGCAACAATGAGCAGTTCTTC. It codes for CASSTESRTSNNEQFF.